A selection of T cell receptor beta chains follows, all from one sample in a study of cytomegalovirus exposure and HLA in healthy donors. Assay: immunoSEQ multiplex PCR; the TCRdb copy retains only in-frame clones and omits some. The sample has 130,000 or so clones; roughly four fifths are singletons. Sequencing was performed on PBMCs. The source is a man younger than 35 in good health and CMV-seropositive. The CDR3 runs from the conserved cysteine through the conserved F or W. D genes are given only for firm matches. Clone size is given for some rows only: seen once, a few or many times, or a class if the clone is expanded.

j_gene,v_gene,abundance,d_gene,CDR3aa,CDR3nt
TRBJ2-7,TRBV14,once,.,CASSQKRVAYEQYF,TGTGCCAGCAGCCAAAAGAGGGTGGCCTACGAGCAGTACTTC
TRBJ2-2,TRBV5-1,.,TRBD2,CASSFLTSGNTGELFF,TGCGCCAGCAGCTTTTTGACTAGCGGGAACACCGGGGAGCTGTTTTTT
TRBJ2-1,TRBV5-8,.,.,CASNLDGSNEQFF,TGTGCCAGCAACCTTGACGGGAGCAATGAGCAGTTCTTC
TRBJ2-2,TRBV27,.,TRBD2,CASRPTSETGELFF,TGTGCCAGCAGACCGACTAGCGAAACCGGGGAGCTGTTTTTT
TRBJ2-6,TRBV6-1,.,.,CASSDGDSGANVLTF,TGTGCCAGCAGTGATGGAGACTCTGGGGCCAACGTCCTGACTTTC
TRBJ1-2,TRBV28,few,.,CASSLPQINYGYTF,TGTGCCAGCAGTTTGCCACAGATCAACTATGGCTACACCTTC
TRBJ2-7,TRBV28,.,TRBD2,CASSHGAGVEQYF,TGTGCCAGCAGCCATGGGGCGGGAGTCGAGCAGTACTTC
TRBJ1-1,TRBV7-6,.,.,CASSTQAGPMNTEAFF,TGTGCCAGCAGCACCCAGGCAGGCCCGATGAACACTGAAGCTTTCTTT
TRBJ1-1,TRBV5-1,.,.,CASSLVAKSSTEAFF,TGCGCCAGCAGCTTGGTAGCCAAGTCTAGTACTGAAGCTTTCTTT
TRBJ2-1,TRBV19,.,TRBD2,CASKAGGPHEQFF,TGTGCCAGTAAAGCGGGAGGGCCGCATGAGCAGTTCTTC
TRBJ2-7,TRBV19,.,TRBD2,CASRRSGFSYEQYF,TGTGCAAGTAGGCGTAGCGGGTTCTCCTACGAGCAGTACTTC
TRBJ2-7,TRBV13,.,TRBD1,CASRPWTGQYEQYF,TGTGCCAGCAGGCCATGGACAGGGCAGTACGAGCAGTACTTC
TRBJ1-2,TRBV6-5,.,.,CASSYSGREDYGYPF,TGTGCCAGCAGTTACTCGGGCAGAGAAGACTATGGCTACCCCTTC
TRBJ1-5,TRBV28,.,TRBD1,CASRGTEGARGNQPQHF,TGTGCCAGCAGGGGGACTGAGGGGGCGCGAGGCAATCAGCCCCAGCATTTT
TRBJ2-3,TRBV5-8,.,TRBD2,CASSSGLADFTDTQYF,TGTGCCAGCAGCAGCGGACTAGCGGATTTCACAGATACGCAGTATTTT
TRBJ2-1,TRBV30,.,.,CASRLYSYNEQFF,TGTGCCTCCAGACTGTATTCCTACAATGAGCAGTTCTTC
TRBJ1-1,TRBV6-5,.,.,CASSRDGRAEAFF,TGTGCCAGCAGTAGAGATGGCAGGGCTGAAGCTTTCTTT
TRBJ2-1,TRBV6-1,.,.,CASRGRTDSYNEQFF,TGTGCCAGCAGGGGACGGACAGACTCCTACAATGAGCAGTTCTTC
TRBJ2-3,TRBV5-8,.,.,CASSLRQYTQYF,TGTGCCAGCAGCTTAAGACAATATACGCAGTATTTT
TRBJ2-2,TRBV2,.,TRBD1,CASSEQGVAGELFF,TGTGCCAGCAGTGAGCAGGGGGTGGCCGGGGAGCTGTTTTTT
TRBJ1-2,TRBV7-8,.,.,CASSDMTVYGYTF,TGTGCCAGCAGCGATATGACTGTTTATGGCTACACCTTC
TRBJ2-7,TRBV7-6,.,.,CASSLAGSDYEQYF,TGTGCCAGCAGCTTAGCGGGCTCAGACTACGAGCAGTACTTC
TRBJ2-3,TRBV6-5,.,TRBD2,CASSYGFGGSADTQYF,TGTGCCAGCAGTTACGGGTTTGGCGGGAGCGCAGATACGCAGTATTTT
TRBJ1-4,TRBV9,once,.,CASSVGGRYREKLFF,TGTGCCAGCAGCGTAGGTGGCAGGTATCGAGAAAAACTGTTTTTT
TRBJ2-1,TRBV5-5,.,TRBD2,CASSLGLAGSYNEQFF,TGTGCCAGCAGCTTGGGACTAGCGGGGTCCTACAATGAGCAGTTCTTC
TRBJ2-7,TRBV28,few,TRBD2,CASSSGTSGRIEQYF,TGTGCCAGCAGTTCTGGGACTAGCGGGAGAATCGAGCAGTACTTC
TRBJ1-2,TRBV2,once,.,CASSDLDSFYGYTF,TGTGCCAGCAGTGACTTGGACAGTTTCTATGGCTACACCTTC
TRBJ2-3,TRBV5-1,.,TRBD2,CASSHIAGVPRGTQYF,TGCGCCAGCAGCCATATAGCGGGAGTTCCGAGGGGTACGCAGTATTTT
TRBJ1-2,TRBV11-2,.,TRBD1,CASSPGGWYGYTF,TGTGCCAGCAGCCCAGGGGGCTGGTATGGCTACACCTTC
TRBJ2-7,TRBV5-5,.,.,CASSLVAYEQYF,TGTGCCAGCAGCTTGGTGGCATACGAGCAGTACTTC
TRBJ1-4,TRBV6-1,.,.,CASSGLQIGEKLFF,TGTGCCAGCAGTGGACTCCAGATAGGCGAAAAACTGTTTTTT
TRBJ2-7,TRBV28,.,.,CASSFEFQRSSYEQYF,TGTGCCAGCAGTTTCGAATTCCAGCGTTCTTCCTACGAGCAGTACTTC
TRBJ2-3,TRBV4-1,few,TRBD2,CASSQEGLAGTDTQYF,TGCGCCAGCAGCCAAGAAGGACTAGCGGGCACAGATACGCAGTATTTT
TRBJ2-7,TRBV6-6,.,.,CASSYTDEGYEQYF,TGTGCCAGCAGTTACACCGACGAGGGCTACGAGCAGTACTTC
TRBJ2-5,TRBV18,.,.,CASSPERTKETQYF,TGTGCCAGCTCACCAGAGCGTACCAAAGAGACCCAGTACTTC
TRBJ2-7,TRBV10-3,.,TRBD2,CAISQTSGTYEQYF,TGTGCCATCAGCCAGACTAGCGGTACCTACGAGCAGTACTTC
TRBJ1-2,TRBV2,.,.,CASSEGAVTGGYTF,TGTGCCAGCAGTGAAGGGGCAGTAACTGGTGGCTACACCTTC
TRBJ1-5,TRBV6-5,.,TRBD1,CASSYVGTGKNQPQHF,TGTGCCAGCAGTTACGTGGGGACAGGGAAAAACCAGCCCCAGCATTTT
TRBJ2-3,TRBV4-2,.,.,CASSSTDTQYF,TGTGCCAGCTCTAGCACAGATACGCAGTATTTT
TRBJ2-7,TRBV21-1,.,.,CASSIRGRLQYEQYF,TGTGCCAGCAGCATTCGCGGGCGGCTACAGTACGAGCAGTACTTC
TRBJ1-5,TRBV5-1,once,.,CASSFLPNQPQHF,TGCGCCAGCAGCTTTCTCCCCAATCAGCCCCAGCATTTT
TRBJ2-7,TRBV4-1,.,TRBD2,CASSQVQRDYEQYF,TGCGCCAGCAGCCAAGTCCAGCGGGACTACGAGCAGTACTTC
TRBJ2-7,TRBV5-1,once,TRBD1,CASSLLQGLSRYEQYF,TGCGCCAGCAGCCTCCTACAGGGGTTAAGTCGCTACGAGCAGTACTTC
TRBJ2-7,TRBV6-5,.,TRBD2,CASSYGTKGYEQYF,TGTGCCAGCAGTTACGGGACTAAAGGGTACGAGCAGTACTTC
TRBJ1-1,TRBV6-1,.,TRBD1,CASIRDRGNTEAFF,TGTGCCAGCATCCGGGACAGGGGGAACACTGAAGCTTTCTTT
TRBJ1-1,TRBV28,.,.,CASSLTPGQTLNTEAFF,TGTGCCAGCAGTTTAACCCCAGGGCAGACGTTAAACACTGAAGCTTTCTTT
TRBJ1-1,TRBV14,few,.,CASSPHGNTEAFF,TGTGCCAGCAGCCCACATGGGAACACTGAAGCTTTCTTT
TRBJ2-7,TRBV11-3,.,TRBD2,CASSPGASGDEQYF,TGTGCCAGCAGCCCCGGGGCTAGCGGTGACGAGCAGTACTTC
TRBJ1-3,TRBV18,.,.,CASSYAAQINTIYF,TGTGCCAGCTCCTATGCGGCCCAAATCAACACCATATATTTT
TRBJ2-7,TRBV14,.,TRBD2,CASSRELALYEQYF,TGTGCCAGCAGCAGAGAACTAGCGTTATACGAGCAGTACTTC